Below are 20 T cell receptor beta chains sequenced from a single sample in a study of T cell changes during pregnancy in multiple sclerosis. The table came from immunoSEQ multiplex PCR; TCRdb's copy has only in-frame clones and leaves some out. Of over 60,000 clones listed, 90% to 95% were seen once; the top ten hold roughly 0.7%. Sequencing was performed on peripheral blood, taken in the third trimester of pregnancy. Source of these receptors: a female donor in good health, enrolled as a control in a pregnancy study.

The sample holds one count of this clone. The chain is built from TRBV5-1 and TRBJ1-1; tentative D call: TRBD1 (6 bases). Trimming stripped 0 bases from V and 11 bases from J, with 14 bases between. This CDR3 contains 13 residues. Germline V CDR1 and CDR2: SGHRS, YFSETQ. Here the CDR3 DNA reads TGCGCCAGCAGCTTGGATATGGGACAACCGGCTTTCTTT. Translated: CASSLDMGQPAFF. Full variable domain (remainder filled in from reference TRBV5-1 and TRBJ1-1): KAGVTQTPRYLIKTRGQQVTLSCSPISGHRSVSWYQQTPGQGLQFLFEYFSETQRNKGNFPGRFSGRQFSNSRSEMNVSTLELGDSALYLCASSLDMGQPAFFGQGTRLTVV.

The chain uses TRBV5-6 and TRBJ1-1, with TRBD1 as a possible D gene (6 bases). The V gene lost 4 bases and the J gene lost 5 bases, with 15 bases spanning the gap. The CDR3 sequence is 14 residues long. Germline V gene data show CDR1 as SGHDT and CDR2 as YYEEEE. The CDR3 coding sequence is TGTGCCAGCAGCAGGGACACGCGAGGGACTGAAGCTTTCTTT. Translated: CASSRDTRGTEAFF.

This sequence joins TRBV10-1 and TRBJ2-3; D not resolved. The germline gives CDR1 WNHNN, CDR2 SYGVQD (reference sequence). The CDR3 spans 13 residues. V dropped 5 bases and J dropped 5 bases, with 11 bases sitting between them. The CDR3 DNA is TGCGCCAGCAGTAGGCAGACTGGAGATACGCAGTATTTT. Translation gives CASSRQTGDTQYF.

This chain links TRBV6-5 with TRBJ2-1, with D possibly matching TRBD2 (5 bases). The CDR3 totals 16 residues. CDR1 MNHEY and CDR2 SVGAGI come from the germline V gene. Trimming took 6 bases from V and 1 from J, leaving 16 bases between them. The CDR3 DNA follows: TGTGCCAGCAGCTACCGAGGGTCGTCATCCTACAATGAGCAGTTCTTC. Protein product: CASSYRGSSSYNEQFF.

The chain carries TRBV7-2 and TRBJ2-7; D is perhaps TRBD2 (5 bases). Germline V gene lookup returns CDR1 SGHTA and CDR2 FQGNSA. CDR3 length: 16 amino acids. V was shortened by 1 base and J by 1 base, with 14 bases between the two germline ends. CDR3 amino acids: CASSLGRRAGSYEQYF. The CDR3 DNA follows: TGTGCCAGCAGCTTAGGGCGGCGGGCCGGGTCCTACGAGCAGTACTTC.

CDR3 amino acids: CSASSGGRTDTQYF. Here the CDR3 DNA reads TGCAGCGCCTCTTCCGGGGGTAGAACAGATACGCAGTATTTT. This sequence joins TRBV29-1 and TRBJ2-3; perhaps TRBD2 as D (6 bases). V lost 7 bases and J 3 bases, leaving 17 bases between the germline ends. Germline V gene sequence: CDR1 SQVTM, CDR2 ANQGSEA. This CDR3 has 14 amino acids.

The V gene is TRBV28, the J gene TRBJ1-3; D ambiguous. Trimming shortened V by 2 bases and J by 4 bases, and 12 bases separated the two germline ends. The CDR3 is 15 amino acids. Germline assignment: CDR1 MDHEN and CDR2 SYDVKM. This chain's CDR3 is CASSLSWESGNTIYF. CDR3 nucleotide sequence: TGTGCCAGCAGTTTAAGCTGGGAGTCGGGAAACACCATATATTTT. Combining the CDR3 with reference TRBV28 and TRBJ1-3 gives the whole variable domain DVKVTQSSRYLVKRTGEKVFLECVQDMDHENMFWYRQDPGLGLRLIYFSYDVKMKEKGDIPEGYSVSREKKERFSLILESASTNQTSMYLCASSLSWESGNTIYFGEGSWLTVV.

The CDR3 is CASSPPTMGNQPQHF. The CDR3 DNA reads TGTGCCAGCAGTCCTCCTACGATGGGCAATCAGCCCCAGCATTTT. The chain has TRBV28 and TRBJ1-5; D remains unclear. Between the trimmed V and J ends, which lost 5 bases and 2 bases, there was a span of 13 bases. The CDR3 runs 15 residues. Germline-derived CDR1 and CDR2 are MDHEN and SYDVKM.

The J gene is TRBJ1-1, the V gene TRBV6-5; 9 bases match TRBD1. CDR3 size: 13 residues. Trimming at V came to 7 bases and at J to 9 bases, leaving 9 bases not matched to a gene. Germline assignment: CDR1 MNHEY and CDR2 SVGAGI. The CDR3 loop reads CASTPEGQGKAFF. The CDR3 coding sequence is TGTGCCAGCACCCCCGAGGGACAGGGTAAAGCTTTCTTT.

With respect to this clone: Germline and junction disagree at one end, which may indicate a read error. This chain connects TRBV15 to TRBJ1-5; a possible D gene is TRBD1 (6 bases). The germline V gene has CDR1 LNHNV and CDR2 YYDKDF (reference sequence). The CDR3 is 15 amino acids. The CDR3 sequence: CAASRGQGFVQPQHF. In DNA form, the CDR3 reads TGTGCCGCCAGCAGAGGGCAGGGGTTCGTTCAGCCCCAGCATTTT. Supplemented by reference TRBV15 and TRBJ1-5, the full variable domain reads DAMVIQNPRYQVTQFGKPVTLSCSQTLNHNVMYWYQQKSSQAPKLLFHYYDKDFNNEADTPDNFQSRRPNTSFCFLDIRSPGLGDTAMYLCAASRGQGFVQPQHFGDGTRLSIL.

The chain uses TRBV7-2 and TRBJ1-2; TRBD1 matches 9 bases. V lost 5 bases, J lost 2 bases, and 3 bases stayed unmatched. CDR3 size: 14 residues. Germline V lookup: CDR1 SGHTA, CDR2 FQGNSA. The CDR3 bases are TGTGCCAGCAGCCGGACAGGGGCGAACTATGGCTACACCTTC. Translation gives CASSRTGANYGYTF.

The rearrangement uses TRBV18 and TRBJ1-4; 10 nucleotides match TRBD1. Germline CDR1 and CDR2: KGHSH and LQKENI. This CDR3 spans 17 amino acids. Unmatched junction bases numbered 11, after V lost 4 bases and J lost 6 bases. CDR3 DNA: TGTGCCAGCTCACGACTTTCCATCGGGACAGGGGATGAAAAACTGTTTTTT. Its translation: CASSRLSIGTGDEKLFF.

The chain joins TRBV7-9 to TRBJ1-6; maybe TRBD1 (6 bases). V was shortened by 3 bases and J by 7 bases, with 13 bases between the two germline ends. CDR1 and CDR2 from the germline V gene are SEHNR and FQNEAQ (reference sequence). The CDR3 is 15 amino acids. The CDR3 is CASSFRLDRNSPLHF. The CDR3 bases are TGTGCCAGCAGCTTTAGGTTGGACAGAAATTCACCCCTCCACTTT.

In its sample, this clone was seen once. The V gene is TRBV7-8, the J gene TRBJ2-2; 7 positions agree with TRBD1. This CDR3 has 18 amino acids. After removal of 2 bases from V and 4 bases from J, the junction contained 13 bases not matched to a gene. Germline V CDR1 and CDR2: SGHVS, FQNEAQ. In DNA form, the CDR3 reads TGTGCCAGCAGCTTAAACCGGGGACAGATGTATCGCACCGGGGAGCTGTTTTTT. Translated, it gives CASSLNRGQMYRTGELFF.

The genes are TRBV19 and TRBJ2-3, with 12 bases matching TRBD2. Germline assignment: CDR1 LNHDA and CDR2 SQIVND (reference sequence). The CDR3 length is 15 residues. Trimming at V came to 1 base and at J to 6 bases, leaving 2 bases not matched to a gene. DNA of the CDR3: TGTGCCAGTAGTATAGGGCTAGCGGGAGGGGATACGCAGTATTTT. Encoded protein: CASSIGLAGGDTQYF. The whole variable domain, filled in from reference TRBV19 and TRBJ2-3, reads DGGITQSPKYLFRKEGQNVTLSCEQNLNHDAMYWYRQDPGQGLRLIYYSQIVNDFQKGDIAEGYSVSREKKESFPLTVTSAQKNPTAFYLCASSIGLAGGDTQYFGPGTRLTVL.

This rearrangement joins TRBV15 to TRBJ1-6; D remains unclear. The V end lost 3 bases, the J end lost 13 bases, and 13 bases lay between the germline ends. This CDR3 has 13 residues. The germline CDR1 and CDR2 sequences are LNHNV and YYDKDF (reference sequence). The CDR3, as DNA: TGTGCCACCAGCAGGGGCTCCTCGGCCCCCCTCCACTTT. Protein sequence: CATSRGSSAPLHF.

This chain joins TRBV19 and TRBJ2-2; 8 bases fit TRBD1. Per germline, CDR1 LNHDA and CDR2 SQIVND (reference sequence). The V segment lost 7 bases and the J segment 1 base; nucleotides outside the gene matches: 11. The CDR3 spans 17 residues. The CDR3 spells CASTQPRDRMNTGELFF. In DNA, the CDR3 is TGTGCCAGTACCCAACCGCGGGACAGGATGAACACCGGGGAGCTGTTTTTT.

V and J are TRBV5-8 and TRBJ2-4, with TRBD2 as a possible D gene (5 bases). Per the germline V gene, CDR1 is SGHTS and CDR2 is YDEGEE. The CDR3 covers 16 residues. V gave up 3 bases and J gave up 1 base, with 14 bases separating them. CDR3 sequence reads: CASSSGLLGAKNIQYF. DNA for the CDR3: TGTGCCAGCAGCTCAGGACTCCTCGGGGCCAAAAACATTCAGTACTTC.

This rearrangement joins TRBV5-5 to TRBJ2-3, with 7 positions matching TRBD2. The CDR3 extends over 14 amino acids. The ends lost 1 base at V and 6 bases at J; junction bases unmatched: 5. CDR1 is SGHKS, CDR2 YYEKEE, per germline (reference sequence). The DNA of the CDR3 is TGTGCCAGCAGCTTGACTAGCGAGAGGGATACGCAGTATTTT. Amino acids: CASSLTSERDTQYF.

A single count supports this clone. The CDR3: CASSTPGQYHEQYF. CDR3 DNA sequence: TGTGCCAGCAGTACGCCTGGACAGTACCACGAGCAGTACTTC. The rearrangement links TRBV28 to TRBJ2-7; D perhaps matches TRBD1 (6 bases). Germline lookup yields CDR1 MDHEN and CDR2 SYDVKM. CDR3 length: 14 amino acids. Trimming shortened V by 5 bases and J by 5 bases, and 16 bases separated the two germline ends.